This TCR beta chain was profiled in a study of cytomegalovirus exposure and HLA in healthy donors (dated by TCRdb to 2017 to 2019). In the study overall: The roughly 670 repertoires of the first cohort and the 95 to 150 validation repertoires were produced on the same platform, according to a later analysis. The aim of the study was to test whether cataloging public T cell receptors could identify signatures of past pathogen exposure. Along with the approximately 650-subject first cohort, a separate validation cohort of around 110 different subjects was used. The study combined high-throughput TCR immunosequencing, statistical association of individual TCRs with disease status, and machine learning to predict cytomegalovirus infection status. Summary of the overall study and its limitations: A few of the identified cytomegalovirus-associated TCR beta chains were confirmed in vitro to be specific for cytomegalovirus antigens. In the study, approximately 150 TCR beta chains were listed as associated with cytomegalovirus. Cytomegalovirus status was reported to be diagnosed by the classifier with high specificity and sensitivity in both the original and validation cohorts. A later analysis found that TCRs clustered in the first cohort also tended to co-occur in the approximately 120 validation repertoires, with 94% of cluster scores above 0. It was suggested by the authors that the approach could potentially be generalized to other disease states and immunological phenotypes. The validation cohort had no HLA typing available for a later analysis, so co-occurrence within that cohort was assessed over all 130 or so repertoires. Most TCR sequences were seen in very few donors, while some public TCRs were found in many individuals.

Separate from the roughly 650-subject first cohort, the validation cohort of roughly 130 subjects was the group to which the donors belonged. Points on this clone: The specificity of this receptor is unknown. The input lacks base qualities; no much larger clone sits a single base away.

Libraries were built with the immunoSEQ multiplex PCR assay. For the original study's pipeline: A statistical classification framework was developed to diagnose cytomegalovirus status using the catalog of TCR beta chain sequences. In TCRdb, the immuneACCESS table is reduced to in-frame sequences with V and J assigned. These tables do not hold every clone; where another copy was compared, an unresolved V gene accounts for under half, and the others remain unexplained. D and trimming were read from the DNA, whereas the V and J calls and clone size are those reported in that table. Present in this sample are about 110,000 clones, 85% to 90% of which were seen just once. The ten largest clonotypes hold 1.4% of the sample. This clonotype was sampled from a woman aged 25-40 years in good health and CMV-seropositive. Sequencing used PBMCs.

The DNA sequence is given as TGTGCCAGCAGGCAGGGTCAGGGTCAGCCCCAGCATTTT. This is translated as CASRQGQGQPQHF. The sequence is built from TRBV2 and TRBJ1-5; possibly the D gene is TRBD1, per 5 matching bases. Looking up the germline V gene yields CDR1 SNHLY and CDR2 FYNNEI. The junction shows trimming of 6 bases on V and 6 bases on J, plus 12 bases between the germline ends. The CDR3 spans 13 residues, from the cysteine through the phenylalanine. Only the CDR3 DNA stays, 39 bases, in frame from base 1.